Listed below are T cell receptor beta chains from one sample, sequenced in a study of shared clonotypes between healthy human individuals. Data came from immunoSEQ multiplex PCR; TCRdb stores just in-frame clones and leaves some out. The sample has 500,000 to 700,000 clones; 85% to 95% are singletons. Input material: naive CD8+ T cells sorted from blood. The receptors shown here come from a woman aged 25 to 39 in good health. CDR3s include the opening cysteine and the closing phenylalanine or tryptophan. A D gene is named only where the DNA matches it firmly. Not all rows give a size; the values are once, few, many and, for expanded clones, a class.

clone_size d_call cdr3_length j_call v_call cdr3_aa cdr3_nt
NA TRBD1 14 TRBJ2-1 TRBV28 CASRTGGPYNEQFF TGTGCCAGCAGGACAGGGGGACCCTACAATGAGCAGTTCTTC
NA NA 14 TRBJ1-2 TRBV27 CASSLAWGRDGYTF TGTGCCAGCAGTTTAGCTTGGGGGCGGGATGGCTACACCTTC
NA NA 14 TRBJ1-1 TRBV28 CASSFLKTNTEAFF TGTGCCAGCAGTTTTTTAAAAACGAACACTGAAGCTTTCTTT
NA NA 17 TRBJ2-3 TRBV10-3 CAISESVRSPSTDTQYF TGTGCCATCAGTGAGTCGGTAAGGTCCCCAAGCACAGATACGCAGTATTTT
NA NA 18 TRBJ2-2 TRBV5-1 CASSLDLLRSGNTGELFF TGCGCCAGCAGCTTGGACCTCCTACGAAGTGGGAACACCGGGGAGCTGTTTTTT
NA NA 13 TRBJ2-1 TRBV7-8 CASSLDLGNEQFF TGTGCCAGCAGCTTAGATTTAGGGAATGAGCAGTTCTTC
NA TRBD1 16 TRBJ2-7 TRBV7-9 CASSSNRDRDVYEQYF TGTGCCAGCAGCTCGAACCGGGACAGGGACGTCTACGAGCAGTACTTC
once NA 15 TRBJ2-4 TRBV6-5 CASSYSWDAKNIQYF TGTGCCAGCAGTTACTCATGGGACGCCAAAAACATTCAGTACTTC
NA NA 18 TRBJ2-7 TRBV10-3 CAISDPRGRDIHQDEQYF TGTGCCATCAGTGACCCGAGGGGAAGAGACATACACCAGGACGAGCAGTACTTC
NA NA 13 TRBJ2-1 TRBV5-8 CASSTGTPNEQFF TGTGCCAGCAGCACGGGTACCCCTAATGAGCAGTTCTTC
NA NA 15 TRBJ1-4 TRBV5-4 CASSSGGGANEKLFF TGTGCCAGCAGCTCAGGCGGCGGGGCTAATGAAAAACTGTTTTTT
NA TRBD1 15 TRBJ2-7 TRBV7-9 CASSPPDRVKYEQYF TGTGCCAGCAGCCCCCCGGACAGGGTTAAATACGAGCAGTACTTC
NA NA 16 TRBJ1-2 TRBV7-8 CASSPHRLQGFYGYTF TGTGCCAGCAGCCCACACCGCTTGCAGGGGTTCTATGGCTACACCTTC
NA NA 15 TRBJ1-1 TRBV7-9 CASSLLTSAHTEAFF TGTGCCAGCAGCTTATTAACTTCGGCACACACTGAAGCTTTCTTT
NA TRBD2 17 TRBJ2-7 TRBV27 CASSLRSLAGVSYEQYF TGTGCCAGCAGTCTCCGATCACTAGCGGGGGTCTCCTACGAGCAGTACTTC
NA NA 13 TRBJ2-7 TRBV6-1 CASSEWSTYEQYF TGTGCCAGCAGTGAATGGTCGACGTACGAGCAGTACTTC
NA NA 15 TRBJ1-1 TRBV7-9 CASSTPNAMNTEAFF TGTGCCAGCAGCACTCCTAATGCCATGAACACTGAAGCTTTCTTT
once TRBD2 16 TRBJ2-3 TRBV7-8 CASSSGLAGSTDTQYF TGTGCCAGCAGCTCCGGACTAGCGGGTAGCACAGATACGCAGTATTTT
NA TRBD1 14 TRBJ2-7 TRBV5-4 CASSLDRGQYEQYF TGTGCCAGCAGCTTGGACAGGGGGCAGTACGAGCAGTACTTC
NA NA 12 TRBJ1-2 TRBV7-9 CASSLGTTGYTF TGTGCCAGCAGCTTAGGGACAACCGGCTACACCTTC
NA NA 15 TRBJ2-7 TRBV5-6 CASSFFETATYEQYF TGTGCCAGCAGCTTTTTCGAGACGGCAACATACGAGCAGTACTTC
NA TRBD1 15 TRBJ2-7 TRBV5-4 CASSLVTGGNYEQYF TGTGCCAGCAGCTTGGTGACAGGGGGGAACTACGAGCAGTACTTC
NA TRBD2 15 TRBJ2-7 TRBV19 CASTPSGRSSYEQYF TGTGCCAGTACCCCAAGCGGGAGGAGCTCCTACGAGCAGTACTTC
NA TRBD1 17 TRBJ2-7 TRBV15 CATSREEPGQGAGEQYF TGTGCCACCAGCAGAGAAGAACCGGGACAGGGGGCCGGCGAGCAGTACTTC
NA TRBD2 15 TRBJ2-1 TRBV11-2 CASSPWTSGSYEQFF TGTGCCAGCAGCCCATGGACTAGCGGGAGCTATGAGCAGTTCTTC
few NA 14 TRBJ2-7 TRBV7-9 CASSLTGTSYEQYF TGTGCCAGCAGCTTAACCGGGACGAGCTACGAGCAGTACTTC
once TRBD1 16 TRBJ2-5 TRBV14 CASSLDLRGRRETQYF TGTGCCAGCAGCCTAGACCTGAGGGGGCGACGAGAGACCCAGTACTTC
NA NA 13 TRBJ2-7 TRBV18 CASSPAEYYEQYF TGTGCCAGCTCACCAGCGGAATATTACGAGCAGTACTTC
NA TRBD1 14 TRBJ2-5 TRBV7-9 CASSPGQGPETQYF TGTGCCAGCAGTCCGGGACAGGGGCCAGAGACCCAGTACTTC
NA NA 11 TRBJ2-3 TRBV20-1 CSASLVLPEYF TGCAGTGCTTCTCTCGTTCTACCGGAGTATTTT
NA NA 12 TRBJ2-3 TRBV7-9 CASSSGEDTQYF TGTGCCAGCAGCTCGGGCGAAGATACGCAGTATTTT
once NA 13 TRBJ1-3 TRBV9 CASSGRVVNTIYF TGTGCCAGCAGCGGCAGGGTGGTAAACACCATATATTTT
few NA 13 TRBJ1-2 TRBV27 CASSFGQNYGYTF TGTGCCAGCAGTTTCGGACAGAACTATGGCTACACCTTC
once TRBD1 16 TRBJ2-7 TRBV4-1 CASSLMPTGSHYEQYF TGCGCCAGCAGCCTAATGCCGACAGGGAGTCACTACGAGCAGTACTTC
NA NA 13 TRBJ2-7 TRBV29-1 CSVSLRTVYEQYF TGCAGCGTTTCCTTAAGGACAGTCTACGAGCAGTACTTC
NA TRBD2 15 TRBJ2-7 TRBV27 CASSRPRAGAYEQYF TGTGCCAGCAGCCGCCCCCGAGCGGGGGCCTACGAGCAGTACTTC
NA TRBD1 17 TRBJ2-7 TRBV15 CATSREAYLQGANEQYF TGTGCCACCAGCAGAGAGGCTTATCTGCAGGGGGCGAACGAGCAGTACTTC
NA NA 13 TRBJ1-1 TRBV6-1 CASSQTVTTEAFF TGTGCCAGCAGCCAGACAGTAACCACTGAAGCTTTCTTT
NA NA 11 TRBJ1-6 TRBV29-1 CSVERYSPLHF TGCAGCGTTGAAAGGTATTCACCCCTCCACTTT
NA NA 17 TRBJ1-5 TRBV10-3 CAISESIVTTSNQPQHF TGTGCCATCAGTGAGTCGATAGTCACCACTAGCAATCAGCCCCAGCATTTT
NA NA 12 TRBJ2-1 TRBV18 CASSLLDNEQFF TGTGCCAGCTCACTCCTAGACAATGAGCAGTTCTTC
NA NA 15 TRBJ2-7 TRBV23-1 CASSQPGPESYEQYF TGCGCCAGCAGTCAACCGGGACCCGAATCCTACGAGCAGTACTTC
NA NA 12 TRBJ1-2 TRBV29-1 CSVEGARDGCTF TGCAGCGTTGAAGGAGCCAGGGATGGCTGCACCTTC
NA NA 14 TRBJ2-7 TRBV4-1 CASSPSREGYEQYF TGCGCCAGCAGCCCCAGCCGGGAAGGCTACGAGCAGTACTTC
NA TRBD1 16 TRBJ1-1 TRBV2 CASSEADRVSSTEAFF TGTGCCAGCAGTGAAGCGGACAGGGTTTCGTCCACTGAAGCTTTCTTT
NA TRBD2 21 TRBJ2-1 TRBV2 CASSVLSGASGRTSSYNEQFF TGTGCCAGCAGTGTCCTCTCAGGGGCTAGCGGGAGGACGAGCTCCTACAATGAGCAGTTCTTC
NA TRBD1 15 TRBJ1-1 TRBV9 CASSVGQGLNTEAFF TGTGCCAGCAGCGTCGGACAGGGATTGAACACTGAAGCTTTCTTT
NA NA 13 TRBJ1-1 TRBV10-3 CAISEAGNTEAFF TGTGCCATCAGTGAAGCCGGGAACACTGAAGCTTTCTTT
NA NA 12 TRBJ1-1 TRBV5-1 CASRGTSTEAFF TGCGCCAGCAGGGGGACGAGCACTGAAGCTTTCTTT
NA NA 13 TRBJ2-7 TRBV2 CASTQRLSYEQYF TGTGCCAGTACCCAGCGCCTCTCCTACGAGCAGTACTTC
NA NA 11 TRBJ2-7 TRBV20-1 CSAPGVYEQYF TGCAGTGCCCCCGGAGTCTACGAGCAGTACTTC
NA NA 11 TRBJ1-4 TRBV9 CASMRRGKLFF TGTGCCAGCATGCGCAGGGGCAAACTGTTTTTT
NA NA 12 TRBJ1-1 TRBV5-5 CASSLGAAEAFF TGTGCCAGCAGCTTGGGGGCCGCTGAAGCTTTCTTT